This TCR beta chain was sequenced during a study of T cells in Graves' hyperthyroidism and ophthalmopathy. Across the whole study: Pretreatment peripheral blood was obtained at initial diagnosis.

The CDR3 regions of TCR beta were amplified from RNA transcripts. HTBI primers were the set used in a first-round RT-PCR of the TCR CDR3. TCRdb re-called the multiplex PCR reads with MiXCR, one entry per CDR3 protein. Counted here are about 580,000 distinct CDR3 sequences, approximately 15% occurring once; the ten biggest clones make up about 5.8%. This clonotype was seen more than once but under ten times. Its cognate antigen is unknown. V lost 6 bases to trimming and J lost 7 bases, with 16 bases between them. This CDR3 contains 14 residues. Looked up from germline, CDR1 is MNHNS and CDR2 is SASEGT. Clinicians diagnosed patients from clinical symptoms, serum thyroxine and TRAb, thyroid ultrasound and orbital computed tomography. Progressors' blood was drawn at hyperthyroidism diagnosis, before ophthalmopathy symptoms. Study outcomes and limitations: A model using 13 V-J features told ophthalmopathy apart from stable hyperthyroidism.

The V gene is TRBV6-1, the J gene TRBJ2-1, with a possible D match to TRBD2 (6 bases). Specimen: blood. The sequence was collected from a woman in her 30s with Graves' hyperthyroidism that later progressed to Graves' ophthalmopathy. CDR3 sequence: CASSLRDLFNEQFF. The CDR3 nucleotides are TGTGCCAGCAGCCTCCGGGACTTGTTTAATGAGCAGTTCTTC.